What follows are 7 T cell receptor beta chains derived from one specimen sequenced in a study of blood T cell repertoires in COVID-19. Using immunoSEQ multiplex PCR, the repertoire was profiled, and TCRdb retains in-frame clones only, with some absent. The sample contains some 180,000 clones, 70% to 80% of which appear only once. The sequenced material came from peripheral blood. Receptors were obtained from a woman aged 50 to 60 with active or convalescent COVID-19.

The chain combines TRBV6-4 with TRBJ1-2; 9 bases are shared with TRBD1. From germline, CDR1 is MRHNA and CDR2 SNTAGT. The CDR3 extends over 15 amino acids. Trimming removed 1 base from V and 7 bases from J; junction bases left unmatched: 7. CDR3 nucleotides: TGTGCCAGCAGTGACTTGGGACAGGGAGTAGGTGGCTACACCTTC. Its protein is CASSDLGQGVGGYTF.

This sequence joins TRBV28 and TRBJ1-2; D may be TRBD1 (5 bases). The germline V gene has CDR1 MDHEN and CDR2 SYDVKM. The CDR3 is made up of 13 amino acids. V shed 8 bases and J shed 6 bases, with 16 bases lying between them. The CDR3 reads CASAYLQGNGYTF. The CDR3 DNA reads TGTGCCAGCGCCTACCTCCAGGGAAATGGCTACACCTTC.

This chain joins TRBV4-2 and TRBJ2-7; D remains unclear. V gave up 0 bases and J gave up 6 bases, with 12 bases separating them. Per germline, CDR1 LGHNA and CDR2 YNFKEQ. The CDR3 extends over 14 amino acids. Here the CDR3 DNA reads TGTGCCAGCAGCCAAGATCTGATGCCCGGCGAGCAGTACTTC. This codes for CASSQDLMPGEQYF.

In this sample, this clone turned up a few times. CDR3 loop: CASSYQITGIELYGYTF. In DNA, the CDR3 is TGCGCCAGCAGCTACCAGATAACAGGGATTGAACTATATGGCTACACCTTC. This chain uses TRBV5-1 with TRBJ1-2; maybe TRBD1 (6 bases). This CDR3 spans 17 amino acids. The germline V gene encodes CDR1 SGHRS and CDR2 YFSETQ. V dropped 3 bases and J dropped 5 bases, with 23 bases sitting between them.

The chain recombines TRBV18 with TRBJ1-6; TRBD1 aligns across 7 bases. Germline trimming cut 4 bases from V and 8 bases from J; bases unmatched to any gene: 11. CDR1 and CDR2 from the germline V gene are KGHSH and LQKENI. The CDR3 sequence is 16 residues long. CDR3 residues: CASSQGTAEVHSPLHF. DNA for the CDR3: TGTGCCAGCTCACAGGGGACAGCAGAGGTACATTCACCCCTCCACTTT.

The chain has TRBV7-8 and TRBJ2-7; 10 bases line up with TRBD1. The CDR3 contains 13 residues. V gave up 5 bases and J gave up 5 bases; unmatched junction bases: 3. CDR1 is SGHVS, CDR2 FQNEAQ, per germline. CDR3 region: CASSRDRGHEQYF. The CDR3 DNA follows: TGTGCCAGCAGCCGGGACAGGGGCCACGAGCAGTACTTC. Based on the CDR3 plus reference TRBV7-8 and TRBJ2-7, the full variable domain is GAGVSQSPRYKVAKRGQDVALRCDPISGHVSLFWYQQALGQGPEFLTYFQNEAQLDKSGLPSDRFFAERPEGSVSTLKIQRTQQEDSAVYLCASSRDRGHEQYFGPGTRLTVT.

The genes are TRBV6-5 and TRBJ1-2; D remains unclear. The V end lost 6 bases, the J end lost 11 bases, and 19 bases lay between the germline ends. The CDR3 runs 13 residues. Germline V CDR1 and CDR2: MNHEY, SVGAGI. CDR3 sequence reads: CASSPRSRVRYTF. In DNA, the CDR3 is TGTGCCAGCAGCCCCAGGTCTCGCGTTCGGTACACCTTC.